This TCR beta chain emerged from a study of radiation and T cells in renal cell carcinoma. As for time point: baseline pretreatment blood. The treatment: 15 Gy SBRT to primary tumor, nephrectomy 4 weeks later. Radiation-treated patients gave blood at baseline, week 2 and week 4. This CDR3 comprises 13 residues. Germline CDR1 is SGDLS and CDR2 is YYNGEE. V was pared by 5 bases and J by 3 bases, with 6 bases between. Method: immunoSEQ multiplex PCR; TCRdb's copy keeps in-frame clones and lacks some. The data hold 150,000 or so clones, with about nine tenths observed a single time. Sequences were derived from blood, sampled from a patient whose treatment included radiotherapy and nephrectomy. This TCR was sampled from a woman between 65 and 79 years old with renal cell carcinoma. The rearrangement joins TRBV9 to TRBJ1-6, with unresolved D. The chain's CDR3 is CASRGDYNSPLHF. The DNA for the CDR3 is TGTGCCAGCAGGGGCGACTATAATTCACCCCTCCACTTT.